This T cell receptor (beta chain) was identified in a study of T cells in Graves' hyperthyroidism and ophthalmopathy. Overall study results and limits: Ophthalmopathy and stable hyperthyroidism were told apart by a 13 V-J model.

This clonotype was seen ten or more times. Its antigen is as yet unknown. Amplified TCR beta CDR3 regions came from RNA transcripts. First-round RT-PCR of the TCR CDR3 relied on the HTBI primer set. Each CDR3 protein gets one entry after TCRdb re-called the multiplex PCR reads with MiXCR. This table holds about 700,000 distinct CDR3 sequences, around 15% found once. V was clipped by 5 bases and J by 0 bases; unmatched bases: 5. Germline V gene lookup returns CDR1 SGHTA and CDR2 FQGNSA. The CDR3 spans 15 residues. Sequenced: blood. The chain uses TRBV7-2 and TRBJ1-1, with TRBD1 identical over 8 bases. The sequence came from a young woman with Graves' hyperthyroidism. The CDR3 loop reads CASSPEDRVNTEAFF. In nucleotides, the CDR3 is TGTGCCAGCAGCCCAGAGGACAGGGTGAACACTGAAGCTTTCTTT.